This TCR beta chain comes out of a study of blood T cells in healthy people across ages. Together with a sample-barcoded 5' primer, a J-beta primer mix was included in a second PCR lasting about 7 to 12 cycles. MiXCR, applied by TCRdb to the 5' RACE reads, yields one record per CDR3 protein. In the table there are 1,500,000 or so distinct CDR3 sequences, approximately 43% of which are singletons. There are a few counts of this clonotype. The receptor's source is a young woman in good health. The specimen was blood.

CDR3 residues: CASRTGLAGAYNEQYF. DNA of the CDR3: TGTGCCAGCAGAACTGGACTAGCGGGGGCCTACAATGAGCAGTACTTC. The V gene is TRBV6-2 or TRBV6-3, the J gene TRBJ2-1; 13 bases map to TRBD2. The end of the DNA fits TRBJ2-7 better, so the J call may be wrong. Looked up from germline, CDR1 is MNHEY and CDR2 is SVGEGT. The CDR3 loop spans 16 amino acids.